Listed here are 20 T cell receptor beta chains from one sample, sequenced in a study of T-cell reconstitution after alpha-beta-depleted transplantation in children. This sample's TCRbeta library carried unique molecular identifier barcodes. Each CDR3 protein is one row after TCRdb ran MiXCR on the PCR reads. The sample holds some 200,000 distinct CDR3 sequences; less than 15% are singletons and the top ten take less than 15%. The specimen comprised PBMCs from the stem cell graft donor, sampled from the stem cell graft. These receptors were collected from a human donor who donated a stem cell graft to a child with acute lymphoblastic leukemia.

This clonotype was counted at least ten times. The gene calls are TRBV7-9 and TRBJ1-1; no firm D call. V was pared by 5 bases and J by 9 bases, with 13 bases between. Germline CDR1 and CDR2: SEHNR and FQNEAQ (reference sequence). This CDR3 has 12 amino acids. CDR3 residues: CASSPLTTQAFF. The CDR3 nucleotides are TGTGCCAGCAGCCCTCTTACAACCCAAGCTTTCTTT. Looking up the rest from reference TRBV7-9 and TRBJ1-1 gives the full variable domain: DTGVSQNPRHKITKRGQNVTFRCDPISEHNRLYWYRQTLGQGPEFLTYFQNEAQLEKSRLLSDRFSAERPKGSFSTLEIQRTEQGDSAMYLCASSPLTTQAFFGQGTRLTVV.

The chain combines TRBV5-1 with TRBJ1-5; 7 bases align to TRBD1. The CDR3 runs 14 residues. CDR1 is SGHRS and CDR2 is YFSETQ in the germline V gene. Germline trimming cut 7 bases from V and 6 bases from J; bases unmatched to any gene: 10. CDR3 nucleotides: TGCGCCAGCGCTGCAGGGGGAGGAGGTCAGCCCCAGCATTTT. Protein product: CASAAGGGGQPQHF.

The V call is TRBV5-1, the J call TRBJ2-7; 13 nucleotides align to TRBD2. Germline V gene sequence: CDR1 SGHRS, CDR2 YFSETQ. This CDR3 is 18 amino acids long. V lost 4 bases to trimming and J lost 5 bases; unmatched junction nucleotides: 15. CDR3 amino acids: CASSVTGTSGIFADEQYF. As DNA, the CDR3 is TGCGCCAGCAGCGTTACCGGGACTAGCGGGATCTTCGCCGACGAGCAGTACTTC.

Note on this clonotype: A much larger clonotype is one base distant, so this may be a read error. V and J are TRBV27 and TRBJ2-7; D may correspond to TRBD1 or TRBD2 (5 bases each). Trimming took 7 bases from V and 0 from J, leaving 16 bases between them. This CDR3 comprises 15 residues. The V gene's germline CDR1 is MNHEY and CDR2 SMNVEV (reference sequence). CDR3 in DNA: TGTGCCAGCATGCACTGGACACGGGACTCCTACGAGCAGTACTTC. Its protein is CASMHWTRDSYEQYF.

This clonotype has at least ten counts. This sequence joins TRBV10-3 and TRBJ2-1; D not certain. V lost 4 bases and J 0 bases, leaving 4 bases between the germline ends. From germline, CDR1 is ENHRY and CDR2 SYGVKD. CDR3 length: 13 amino acids. CDR3 bases: TGTGCCATCAGTGTAAGCTCCTACAATGAGCAGTTCTTC. The encoded protein is CAISVSSYNEQFF.

In this sample, this clonotype turned up many times. The chain uses TRBV11-2 and TRBJ1-6; weak D call: TRBD1 (6 bases). The CDR3 runs 15 residues. Per the germline V gene, CDR1 is SGHAT and CDR2 is FQNNGV. Trimming stripped 3 bases from V and 8 bases from J, with 14 bases between. As DNA, the CDR3 is TGTGCCAGCAGCTTTGGGGGGCTAAGGGATTCACCCCTCCACTTT. Its translation: CASSFGGLRDSPLHF.

At least ten counts were recorded for this clonotype. The chain carries TRBV7-2 and TRBJ1-1, with TRBD1 matching 8 bases. The CDR3 has 14 residues. Trimming removed 5 bases from V and 4 bases from J; junction bases left unmatched: 6. CDR1 and CDR2 from the germline V gene are SGHTA and FQGNSA. CDR3 sequence (DNA): TGTGCCAGCAGCGTACAGGGGGTGTCCACTGAAGCTTTCTTT. It encodes CASSVQGVSTEAFF.

This clonotype has a count of ten or more. This chain connects TRBV18 to TRBJ1-5; D might be TRBD1 (6 bases). The germline gives CDR1 KGHSH, CDR2 LQKENI. The CDR3 is 15 residues long. V lost 3 bases, J lost 4 bases, and 13 bases lay in between. CDR3 loop: CASSPNTGSNQPQHF. CDR3 coding DNA: TGTGCCAGCTCACCGAATACAGGGTCAAATCAGCCCCAGCATTTT.

There are many counts of this clonotype. The rearrangement uses TRBV19 and TRBJ2-7; 14 bases align to TRBD2. The length of the CDR3 is 15 residues. After removal of 7 bases from V and 3 bases from J, the junction contained 5 bases not matched to a gene. Germline values: CDR1 LNHDA, CDR2 SQIVND (reference sequence). As DNA, the CDR3 is TGTGCCAGTACGACCGGGACTAGCGGGAGCTACGAGCAGTACTTC. It translates to CASTTGTSGSYEQYF. The variable domain in full, with the rest retrieved from reference TRBV19 and TRBJ2-7, is DGGITQSPKYLFRKEGQNVTLSCEQNLNHDAMYWYRQDPGQGLRLIYYSQIVNDFQKGDIAEGYSVSREKKESFPLTVTSAQKNPTAFYLCASTTGTSGSYEQYFGPGTRLTVT.

This sequence joins TRBV7-9 and TRBJ2-2, with D possibly matching TRBD1 (5 bases). CDR1 and CDR2 from the germline V gene are SEHNR and FQNEAQ (reference sequence). The CDR3 totals 14 residues. V lost 5 bases, J lost 1 base, and 8 bases lay in between. Here the CDR3 DNA reads TGTGCCAGCAGCGCGACAGAGAACACCGGGGAGCTGTTTTTT. Translating gives CASSATENTGELFF.

The chain employs TRBV7-6 and TRBJ2-1; 10 bases align to TRBD2. Germline V CDR1 and CDR2: SGHVS, FNYEAQ. Trimming cost V 5 bases and J 3 bases; bases outside gene matches: 13. This CDR3 is 18 amino acids long. Here the CDR3 DNA reads TGTGCCAGCAGCCAGAGCCATGTACTAGCGGGATTCTACAATGAGCAGTTCTTC. As protein: CASSQSHVLAGFYNEQFF.

This clonotype was counted a few times. The rearrangement links TRBV30 to TRBJ1-4; TRBD1 is a possible D gene (5 bases). The CDR3 spans 17 residues. Germline loops: CDR1 GTSNPN, CDR2 SVGIG (reference sequence). Trimming cost V 2 bases and J 0 bases, with 16 bases left between them. This chain's CDR3 is CAWSNGRGPATNEKLFF. CDR3 coding DNA: TGTGCCTGGAGTAACGGGAGGGGACCTGCAACTAATGAAAAACTGTTTTTT.

Ten or more counts support this clonotype. The genes are TRBV29-1 and TRBJ2-1; 9 nucleotides match TRBD2. V shed 4 bases, J shed 6 bases, and the junction held 19 bases outside the gene matches. Germline V gene lookup returns CDR1 SQVTM and CDR2 ANQGSEA. The CDR3 has 18 amino acids. CDR3 nucleotide sequence: TGCAGCGTTGGAGTTTTGAGACTAGCGGAGATCTGGGGCAATGAGCAGTTCTTC. Translated: CSVGVLRLAEIWGNEQFF.

About this clonotype: A much larger clone differs by one base, so this may be a read error. V usage is TRBV5-1 and J usage is TRBJ2-4; 7 bases map to TRBD1. The germline CDR1 and CDR2 sequences are SGHRS and YFSETQ. The J segment lost 12 bases and the V segment lost 0 bases, leaving 9 bases of the junction unmatched. This CDR3 has 14 amino acids. The CDR3 region is CASSLGGGRDSQYF. The DNA of the CDR3 is TGCGCCAGCAGCTTGGGAGGGGGCCGGGACAGTCAGTACTTC.

This chain joins TRBV18 and TRBJ2-7, with D hard to call. With 2 bases removed from V and 6 bases from J, the gap between germline ends came to 5 bases. This CDR3 is built from 11 residues. The germline CDR1 and CDR2 sequences are KGHSH and LQKENI. CDR3 nucleotide sequence: TGTGCCAGCTCACCAGGCTTCGAGCAGTACTTC. It codes for CASSPGFEQYF.

The V and J genes are TRBV20-1 and TRBJ2-3, with D possibly matching TRBD2 (6 bases). Trimming left V 5 bases short and J 0 bases short, with 18 bases between. The CDR3 has 16 amino acids. Germline V CDR1 and CDR2: DFQATT, SNEGSKA (reference sequence). CDR3 protein: CSALAFGGASTDTQYF. As DNA, the CDR3 is TGCAGTGCTTTAGCCTTCGGCGGGGCTAGCACAGATACGCAGTATTTT.

To note about this clonotype: A much larger clone sits a single nucleotide away, making a read error possible. The chain links TRBV5-6 to TRBJ1-2, with D possibly TRBD1 on 5 matching bases. CDR1 SGHDT and CDR2 YYEEEE come from the germline V gene. CDR3 length: 13 amino acids. Trimming took off 5 bases at V and 10 bases at J, with 18 bases between the two ends. The CDR3 DNA follows: TGTGCCAGCAGTTATGCGGGGGAGAATGACTACACCTTC. Translating gives CASSYAGENDYTF.

The table lists this clonotype with many counts. The chain recombines TRBV7-9 with TRBJ2-5, with D uncertain. The CDR3 sequence is 12 residues long. The V end lost 4 bases, the J end lost 4 bases, and 7 bases lay between the germline ends. Germline V gene data show CDR1 as SEHNR and CDR2 as FQNEAQ (reference sequence). In nucleotides, the CDR3 is TGTGCCAGCAGCTCTACAAGAGAGACCCAGTACTTC. As protein: CASSSTRETQYF.

As for this clonotype: A much larger clone differs by one base, so this may be a read error. The V call is TRBV28, the J call TRBJ2-4; 11 bases are shared with TRBD2. From germline, CDR1 is MDHEN and CDR2 SYDVKM. The CDR3 totals 13 residues. CDR3 DNA sequence: TGTGCCAGTACTAGCGGGGGCAAAAACAGTCAGTACTTC. As protein: CASTSGGKNSQYF.

V is TRBV7-9 and J is TRBJ2-7, with D possibly TRBD2 on 6 matching bases. This CDR3 is 14 amino acids long. The ends were cut back, 5 bases at V and 5 bases at J, with 16 bases in the middle. Germline assignment: CDR1 SEHNR and CDR2 FQNEAQ (reference sequence). The CDR3 nucleotides are TGTGCCAGCAGCCCCCGCGACGGGAGTGACGAGCAGTACTTC. Translated: CASSPRDGSDEQYF.